This TCR beta chain stems from a study of T cell changes during pregnancy in multiple sclerosis. Here immunoSEQ multiplex PCR was the method, and the copy in TCRdb shows in-frame clones only, minus some. The sample carries about 89,000 clones, 90% to 95% recorded once. V was clipped by 4 bases and J by 4 bases, with 14 bases between them. The CDR3 totals 15 residues. CDR1 is ENHRY, CDR2 SYGVKD, per germline. Here the sequenced sample was peripheral blood, taken after pregnancy. The chain recombines TRBV10-3 with TRBJ1-5, with D maybe TRBD1 (5 bases). The sequence came from a female donor in good health, enrolled as a control in a pregnancy study. The DNA for the CDR3 is TGTGCCATCAGTGTATCAGGGAACCTAAATCAGCCCCAGCATTTT. Amino acid sequence: CAISVSGNLNQPQHF.